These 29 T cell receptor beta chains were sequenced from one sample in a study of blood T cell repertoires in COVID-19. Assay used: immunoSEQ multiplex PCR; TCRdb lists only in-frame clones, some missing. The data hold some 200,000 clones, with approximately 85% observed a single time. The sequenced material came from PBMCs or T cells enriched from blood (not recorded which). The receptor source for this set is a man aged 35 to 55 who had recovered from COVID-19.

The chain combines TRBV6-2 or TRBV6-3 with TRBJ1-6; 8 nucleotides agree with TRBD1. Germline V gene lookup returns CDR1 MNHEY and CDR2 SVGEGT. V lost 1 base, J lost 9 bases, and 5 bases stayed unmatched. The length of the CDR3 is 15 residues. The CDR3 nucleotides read TGTGCCAGCAGTTACTATGGACAGGGCTCTTCACCCCTCCACTTT. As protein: CASSYYGQGSSPLHF.

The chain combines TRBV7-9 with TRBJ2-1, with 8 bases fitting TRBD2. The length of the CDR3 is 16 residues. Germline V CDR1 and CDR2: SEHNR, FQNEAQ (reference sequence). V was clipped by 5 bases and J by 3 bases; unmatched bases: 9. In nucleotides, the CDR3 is TGTGCCAGCAGCCGGCCTCAACGGGGGGGCTACAATGAGCAGTTCTTC. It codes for CASSRPQRGGYNEQFF.

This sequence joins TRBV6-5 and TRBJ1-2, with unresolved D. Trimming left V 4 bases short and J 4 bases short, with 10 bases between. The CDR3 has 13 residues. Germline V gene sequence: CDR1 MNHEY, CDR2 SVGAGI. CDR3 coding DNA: TGTGCCAGCAGTTCAAGGGAGGTCTATGGCTACACCTTC. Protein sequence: CASSSREVYGYTF.

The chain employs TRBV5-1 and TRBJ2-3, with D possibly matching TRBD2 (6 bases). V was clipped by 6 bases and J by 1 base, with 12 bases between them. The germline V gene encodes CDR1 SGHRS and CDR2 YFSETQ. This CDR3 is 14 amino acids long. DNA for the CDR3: TGCGCCAGCAAACCGGCTAGCGGCACAGATACGCAGTATTTT. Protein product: CASKPASGTDTQYF.

The CDR3 bases are TGTGCCAGCAGTGAACTTGGGACTTCTACCGGGGAGCTGTTTTTT. Amino acid sequence: CASSELGTSTGELFF. V is TRBV6-1 and J is TRBJ2-2, with a tentative D call TRBD2 (6 bases). V lost 2 bases and J lost 5, with 12 bases in between. CDR3 length: 15 residues. The V gene's germline CDR1 is MNHNS and CDR2 SASEGT.

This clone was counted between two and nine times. CDR3 coding DNA: TGTGCCAGCAGCCGCCAGGGGCGCACGGGCAATCAGCCCCAGCATTTT. It specifies CASSRQGRTGNQPQHF. V gene TRBV7-2 combines with J gene TRBJ1-5, with D tentatively TRBD1 (6 bases). Trimming shortened V by 5 bases and J by 2 bases, and 16 bases separated the two germline ends. The CDR3 has 16 amino acids. Germline assignment: CDR1 SGHTA and CDR2 FQGNSA.

CDR3 bases: TGTGCCAGCAGCCCCTCCGGGAATGGGAATGAGCAGTTCTTC. Translating it yields CASSPSGNGNEQFF. The chain links TRBV5-4 to TRBJ2-1; weak D call: TRBD2 (5 bases). V was shortened by 4 bases and J by 7 bases, with 15 bases between the two germline ends. The CDR3 spans 14 residues. Looked up from germline, CDR1 is SGHNT and CDR2 is YYREEE (reference sequence).

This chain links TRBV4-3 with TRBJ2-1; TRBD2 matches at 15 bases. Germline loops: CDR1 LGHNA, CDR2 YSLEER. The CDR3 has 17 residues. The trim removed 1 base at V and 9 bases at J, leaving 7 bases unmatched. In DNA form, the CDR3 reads TGCGCCAGCAGCCAAGGAATCGGACTAGCGGGAGGGATTGAGCAGTTCTTC. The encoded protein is CASSQGIGLAGGIEQFF.

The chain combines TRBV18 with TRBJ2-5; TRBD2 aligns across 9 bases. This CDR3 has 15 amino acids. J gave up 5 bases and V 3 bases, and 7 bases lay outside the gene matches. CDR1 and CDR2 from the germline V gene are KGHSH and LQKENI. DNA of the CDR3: TGTGCCAGCTCACCCCCCAGCGGGAGGAAGGAGACCCAGTACTTC. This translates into CASSPPSGRKETQYF. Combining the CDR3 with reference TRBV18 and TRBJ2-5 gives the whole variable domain NAGVMQNPRHLVRRRGQEARLRCSPMKGHSHVYWYRQLPEEGLKFMVYLQKENIIDESGMPKERFSAEFPKEGPSILRIQQVVRGDSAAYFCASSPPSGRKETQYFGPGTRLLVL.

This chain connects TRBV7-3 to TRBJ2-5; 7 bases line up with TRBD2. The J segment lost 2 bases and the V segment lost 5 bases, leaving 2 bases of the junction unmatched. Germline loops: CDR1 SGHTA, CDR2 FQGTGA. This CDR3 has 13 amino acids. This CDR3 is CASSELAQETQYF. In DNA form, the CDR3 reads TGTGCCAGCAGCGAACTAGCGCAAGAGACCCAGTACTTC.

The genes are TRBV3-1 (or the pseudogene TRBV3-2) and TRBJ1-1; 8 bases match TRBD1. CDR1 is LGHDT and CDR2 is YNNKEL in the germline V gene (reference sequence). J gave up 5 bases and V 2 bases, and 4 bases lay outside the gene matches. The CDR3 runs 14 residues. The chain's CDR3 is CASSQRTGLTEAFF. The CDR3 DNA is TGTGCCAGCAGCCAAAGGACAGGGTTAACTGAAGCTTTCTTT.

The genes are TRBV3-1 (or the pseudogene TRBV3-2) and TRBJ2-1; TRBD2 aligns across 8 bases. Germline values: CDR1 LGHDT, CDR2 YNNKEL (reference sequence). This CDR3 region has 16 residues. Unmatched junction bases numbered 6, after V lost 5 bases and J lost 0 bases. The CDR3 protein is CASSFRLAFSYNEQFF. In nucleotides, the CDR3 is TGTGCCAGCAGCTTTCGACTAGCGTTCTCCTACAATGAGCAGTTCTTC.

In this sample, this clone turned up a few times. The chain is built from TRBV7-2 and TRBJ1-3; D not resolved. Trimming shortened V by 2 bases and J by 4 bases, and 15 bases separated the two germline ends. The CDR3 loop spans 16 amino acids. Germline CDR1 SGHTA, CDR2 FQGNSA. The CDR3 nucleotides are TGTGCCAGCAGCTTATTACAGTCGATCCCCGGAAACACCATATATTTT. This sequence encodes CASSLLQSIPGNTIYF.

CDR3 sequence: CASTPYRGLYEKLFF. The CDR3 nucleotides read TGTGCCAGCACTCCATACAGGGGGCTTTATGAAAAACTGTTTTTT. This chain connects TRBV6-5 to TRBJ1-4; 9 bases align to TRBD1. The ends lost 7 bases at V and 6 bases at J; junction bases unmatched: 9. The CDR3 covers 15 residues. CDR1 and CDR2 (germline): MNHEY, SVGAGI.

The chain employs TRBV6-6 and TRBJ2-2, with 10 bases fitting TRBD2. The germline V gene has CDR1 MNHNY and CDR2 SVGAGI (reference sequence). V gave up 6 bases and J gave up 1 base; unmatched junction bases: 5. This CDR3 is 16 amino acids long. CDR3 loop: CASSQTSGENTGELFF. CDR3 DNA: TGTGCCAGCAGCCAAACTAGCGGGGAGAACACCGGGGAGCTGTTTTTT.

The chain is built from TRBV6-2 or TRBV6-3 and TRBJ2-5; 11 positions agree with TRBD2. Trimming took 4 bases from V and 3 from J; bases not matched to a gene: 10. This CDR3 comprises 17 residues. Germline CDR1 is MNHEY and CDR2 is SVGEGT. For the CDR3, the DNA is TGTGCCAGCAGTTCCCCGCCGGGACTAGCGGTCGAAGAGACCCAGTACTTC. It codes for CASSSPPGLAVEETQYF.

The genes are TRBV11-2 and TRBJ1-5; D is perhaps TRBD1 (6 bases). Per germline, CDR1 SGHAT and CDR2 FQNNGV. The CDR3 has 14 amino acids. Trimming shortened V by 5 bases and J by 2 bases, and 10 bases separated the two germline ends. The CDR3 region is CASSQGHRNQPQHF. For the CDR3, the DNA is TGTGCCAGCAGCCAGGGACACCGCAATCAGCCCCAGCATTTT.

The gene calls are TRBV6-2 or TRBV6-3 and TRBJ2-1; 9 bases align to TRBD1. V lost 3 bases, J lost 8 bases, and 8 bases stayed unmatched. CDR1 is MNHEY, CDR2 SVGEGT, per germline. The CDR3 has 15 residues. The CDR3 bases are TGTGCCAGCAGTTATCTGGGACAGGGTAATTATGAGCAGTTCTTC. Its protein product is CASSYLGQGNYEQFF.

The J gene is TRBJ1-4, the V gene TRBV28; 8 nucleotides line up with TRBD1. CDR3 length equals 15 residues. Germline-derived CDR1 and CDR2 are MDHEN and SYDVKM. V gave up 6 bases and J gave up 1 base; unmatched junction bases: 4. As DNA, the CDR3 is TGTGCCAGCAGCGCTACAGGGGGAACTAATGAAAAACTGTTTTTT. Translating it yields CASSATGGTNEKLFF.

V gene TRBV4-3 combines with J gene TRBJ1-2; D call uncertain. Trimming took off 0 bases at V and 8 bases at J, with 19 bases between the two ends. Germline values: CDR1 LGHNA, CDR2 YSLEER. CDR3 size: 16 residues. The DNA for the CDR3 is TGCGCCAGCAGCCAAGATCGTTTTAGAGTTAACGGGGGCTACACCTTC. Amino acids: CASSQDRFRVNGGYTF.

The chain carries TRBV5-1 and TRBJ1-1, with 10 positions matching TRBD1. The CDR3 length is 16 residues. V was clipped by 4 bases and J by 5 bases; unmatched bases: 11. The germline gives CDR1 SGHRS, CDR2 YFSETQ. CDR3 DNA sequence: TGCGCCAGCAGCCCCCGACAGGGGGCCATATGGACTGAAGCTTTCTTT. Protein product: CASSPRQGAIWTEAFF.

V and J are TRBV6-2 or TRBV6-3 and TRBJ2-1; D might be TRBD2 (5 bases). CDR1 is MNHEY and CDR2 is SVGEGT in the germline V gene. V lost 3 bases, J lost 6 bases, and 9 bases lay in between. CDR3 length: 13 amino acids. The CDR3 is CASSYYSVNEQFF. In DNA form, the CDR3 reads TGTGCCAGCAGTTATTATAGCGTCAATGAGCAGTTCTTC.

The CDR3 nucleotides are TGTGCCAGCAGCCCAGGGTGGCACTCACCCCTCCACTTT. The encoded protein is CASSPGWHSPLHF. The rearrangement uses TRBV28 and TRBJ1-6; tentative D call: TRBD1 (5 bases). This CDR3 is 13 amino acids long. The ends were cut back, 6 bases at V and 10 bases at J, with 13 bases in the middle. CDR1 is MDHEN, CDR2 SYDVKM, per germline.

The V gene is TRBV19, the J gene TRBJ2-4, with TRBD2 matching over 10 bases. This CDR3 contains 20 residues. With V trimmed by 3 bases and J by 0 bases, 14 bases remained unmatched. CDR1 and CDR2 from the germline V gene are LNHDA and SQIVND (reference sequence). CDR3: CASSMGRLAGTRLAKNIQYF. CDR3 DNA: TGTGCCAGTAGTATGGGACGACTAGCGGGTACGCGCCTAGCCAAAAACATTCAGTACTTC.

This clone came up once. The CDR3 reads CSVEIQGLGNTIYF. The CDR3 nucleotides are TGCAGCGTAGAAATCCAGGGACTGGGAAACACCATATATTTT. The chain joins TRBV29-1 to TRBJ1-3; tentatively, D is TRBD1 (5 bases). Per the germline V gene, CDR1 is SQVTM and CDR2 is ANQGSEA. The CDR3 covers 14 residues. V lost 6 bases and J lost 4, with 16 bases in between. Using reference TRBV29-1 and TRBJ1-3 for the parts outside the CDR3, the full variable domain is SAVISQKPSRDICQRGTSLTIQCQVDSQVTMMFWYRQQPGQSLTLIATANQGSEATYESGFVIDKFPISRPNLTFSTLTVSNMSPEDSSIYLCSVEIQGLGNTIYFGEGSWLTVV.

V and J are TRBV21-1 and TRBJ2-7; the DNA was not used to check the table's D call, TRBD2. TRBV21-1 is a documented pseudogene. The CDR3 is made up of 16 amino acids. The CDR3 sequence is CASSKGGGRDMYEQYV. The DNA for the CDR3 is TGTGCCAGCAGCAAAGGAGGCGGGAGGGACATGTACGAGCAGTACGTC.

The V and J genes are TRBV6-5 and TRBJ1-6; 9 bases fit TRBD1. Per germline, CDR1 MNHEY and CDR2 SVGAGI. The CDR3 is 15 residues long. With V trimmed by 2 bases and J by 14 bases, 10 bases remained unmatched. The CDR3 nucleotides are TGTGCCAGCAGTTACGGGACAGGGACCGTTTCCACCCTCCACTTT. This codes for CASSYGTGTVSTLHF.

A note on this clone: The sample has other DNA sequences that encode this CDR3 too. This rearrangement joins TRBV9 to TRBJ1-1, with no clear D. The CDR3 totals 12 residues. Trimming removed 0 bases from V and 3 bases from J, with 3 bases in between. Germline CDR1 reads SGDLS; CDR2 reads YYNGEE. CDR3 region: CASSVVDTEAFF. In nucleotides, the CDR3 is TGTGCCAGCAGCGTAGTCGACACTGAAGCTTTCTTT.

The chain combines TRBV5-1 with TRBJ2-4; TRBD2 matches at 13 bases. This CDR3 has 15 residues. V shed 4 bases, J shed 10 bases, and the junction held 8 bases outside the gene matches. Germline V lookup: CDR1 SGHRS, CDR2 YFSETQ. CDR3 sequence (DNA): TGCGCCAGCAGCGAGGGACTAGCGGGAACCGCTATTCAGTACTTC. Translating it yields CASSEGLAGTAIQYF.